Listed below are T cell receptor beta chains from one sample, sequenced in a study of blood T cell repertoires in COVID-19. Measured with immunoSEQ multiplex PCR; TCRdb has only the in-frame clones, and not every one. The table lists some 400,000 clones, around 87% of them singletons. Sequences were obtained from peripheral blood. These receptors all come from a human donor in a cohort sampled during active COVID-19. The CDR3 runs from the conserved cysteine through the conserved F or W. D genes are given only for firm matches. Expanded clones are given a class, and other clones once, few, many or no size at all.

J: TRBJ1-1; D: -; size: once; V: TRBV19; DNA: TGTGCCAGTAGTATGGGCGGGGCAGTTACTGAAGCTTTCTTT; CDR3: CASSMGGAVTEAFF
J: TRBJ2-7; D: -; size: -; V: TRBV19; DNA: TGTGCCAGTAGTATCGCTAACCACCCCTACGAGCAGTACTTC; CDR3: CASSIANHPYEQYF
J: TRBJ2-2; D: TRBD1; size: few; V: TRBV7-9; DNA: TGTGCCAGCAGCCCCAGGGGGACCGGGGAGCTGTTTTTT; CDR3: CASSPRGTGELFF
J: TRBJ2-7; D: -; size: -; V: TRBV18; DNA: TGTGCCAGCTCTCCAAGGATGGGCCACGAGCAGTACTTC; CDR3: CASSPRMGHEQYF
J: TRBJ2-1; D: TRBD2; size: -; V: TRBV20-1; DNA: TGCAGTGCTAGTCGCGTCGGACTAGCGGGCGACAATGAGCAGTTCTTC; CDR3: CSASRVGLAGDNEQFF
J: TRBJ2-7; D: -; size: -; V: TRBV9; DNA: TGTGCCAGCAGCTTCCAACAGGGGGGGGAGCAGTACTTC; CDR3: CASSFQQGGEQYF
J: TRBJ2-7; D: TRBD1; size: -; V: TRBV5-1; DNA: TGCGCCAGCAGCTTGGTACCTCCCGGGACAGGAGCCTACGAGCAGTACTTC; CDR3: CASSLVPPGTGAYEQYF
J: TRBJ2-1; D: -; size: -; V: TRBV3-1/TRBV3-2; DNA: TGTGCCAGCAGCCAATCAGTGGACAATGAGCAGTTCTTC; CDR3: CASSQSVDNEQFF
J: TRBJ1-3; D: -; size: -; V: TRBV5-1; DNA: TGCGCCAGCAGCTTGGGAGGCGCGGGAAACACCATATATTTT; CDR3: CASSLGGAGNTIYF
J: TRBJ2-4; D: -; size: -; V: TRBV27; DNA: TGTGCCAGCAGCCTAGGGGTGACGGGAGTTAGGAAAAACATTCAGTACTTC; CDR3: CASSLGVTGVRKNIQYF
J: TRBJ2-7; D: TRBD2; size: -; V: TRBV14; DNA: TGTGCCAGCAGCCCATCTGGGAGGGGTACGAACGAGCAGTACTTC; CDR3: CASSPSGRGTNEQYF
J: TRBJ1-4; D: -; size: -; V: TRBV29-1; DNA: TGCAGCGCTGACATGGGGGGAACTAATGAAAAACTGTTTTTT; CDR3: CSADMGGTNEKLFF
J: TRBJ2-1; D: -; size: -; V: TRBV10-3; DNA: TGTGCCATCAGTGAGTCTAGCGTTCTTAACAATGAGCAGTTCTTC; CDR3: CAISESSVLNNEQFF
J: TRBJ1-6; D: TRBD1; size: -; V: TRBV25-1; DNA: TGTGCCAGCAACGGACAGGGGGATTCACCCCTCCACTTT; CDR3: CASNGQGDSPLHF
J: TRBJ1-3; D: -; size: -; V: TRBV9; DNA: TGTGCCAGCGGAGACAGCTCTGGAAACACCATATATTTT; CDR3: CASGDSSGNTIYF
J: TRBJ2-2; D: -; size: -; V: TRBV30; DNA: TGTGCCTACAAGCGAACAGGGACCGGGGAGCTGTTTTTT; CDR3: CAYKRTGTGELFF
J: TRBJ1-2; D: TRBD1; size: few; V: TRBV6-5; DNA: TGTGCCAGCAGTCGCCGACAGGGGTATGGCTACACCTTC; CDR3: CASSRRQGYGYTF
J: TRBJ1-1; D: -; size: -; V: TRBV3-1/TRBV3-2; DNA: TGTGCCAGCACCCGAGGGGAGGGGGGGGTTACTGAAGCTTTCTTT; CDR3: CASTRGEGGVTEAFF
J: TRBJ2-3; D: -; size: -; V: TRBV2; DNA: TGTGCCAGCAGTGAATGGGGGATGGACAGTTTTGGTGATACGCAGTATTTT; CDR3: CASSEWGMDSFGDTQYF
J: TRBJ2-4; D: TRBD1; size: -; V: TRBV2; DNA: TGTGCCAGCAGGGAAGGACAGGGGTGGTGGGACATTCAGTACTTC; CDR3: CASREGQGWWDIQYF
J: TRBJ2-7; D: TRBD1; size: -; V: TRBV15; DNA: TGTGCCACCAGCAGGGACAGGGAAGGTCCCGAGCAGTACTTC; CDR3: CATSRDREGPEQYF
J: TRBJ1-4; D: -; size: -; V: TRBV21-1; DNA: -; CDR3: CATVGQGSATNEKLFF
J: TRBJ1-5; D: -; size: -; V: TRBV7-8; DNA: TGTGCCAGCAGCCGTAATCGACAGTCCAATCAGCCCCAGCATTTT; CDR3: CASSRNRQSNQPQHF
J: TRBJ1-1; D: -; size: -; V: TRBV30; DNA: TGTGCCTGGTCCACGCAGGTTAACACTGAAGCTTTCTTT; CDR3: CAWSTQVNTEAFF